The sequence of this T cell receptor beta chain was determined in a study of STAT5B mutations in CD4+ large granular lymphocyte leukemia. Study-wide findings and caveats: TRBV06-family usage was enriched in top patient clones (8/27) versus controls (2/35). Main leukemic clonotypes were patient-specific, but approximately 25% appeared at low frequency elsewhere. Patient CD4-sorted repertoires looked more clonal than healthy CD4+ repertoires, even without putative leukemic clones.

This clone was detected a few times. Its antigen is currently unknown. This CDR3 is 16 amino acids long. Germline CDR1 reads GTSNPN; CDR2 reads SVGIG (reference sequence). The trim removed 7 bases at V and 0 bases at J, leaving 11 bases unmatched. Here immunoSEQ multiplex PCR was the method, and the copy in TCRdb shows in-frame clones only, minus some. The sample includes 20,000 to 25,000 clones, around 72% seen only once; the top ten take about 0.6%. This sequence originates from a human donor in good health. The sample was CD4+ T cells from blood buffy coats. The gene calls are TRBV30 and TRBJ2-1; the match to TRBD2 covers 8 bases. The CDR3 is CALRGTGGSSYNEQFF. CDR3 DNA sequence: TGTGCCTTACGGGGAACGGGGGGGAGCTCCTACAATGAGCAGTTCTTC.